The 13 T cell receptor beta chains below were found in one sample sequenced in a study of T cells in Graves' hyperthyroidism and ophthalmopathy (dated by TCRdb to about 2019). The protocol used for the library was multiplex PCR. The run used an Illumina HiSeq 2000. The TCR beta CDR3 regions were amplified from the RNA transcripts. A first-round RT-PCR of the TCR CDR3 used the HTBI primer set with the Qiagen OneStep RT-PCR kit. TCRdb reprocessed the public reads (quality trimming at Q25 with fastp, clone calling with MiXCR) and kept in-frame beta chains. CDR3 protein sequences are deduplicated, and each keeps its most common genes and DNA. The sample data list about 420,000 distinct CDR3 sequences, and roughly an eighth of these were observed just once. Approximately 5.8% of the sample comes from the top ten. Sequenced input: blood. All receptors come from a woman aged 18-29 years with Graves' hyperthyroidism.

The table lists this clonotype with many counts. The chain has TRBV5-6 and TRBJ2-3, with D possibly matching TRBD1 (6 bases). Trimming took off 3 bases at V and 2 bases at J, with 13 bases between the two ends. The CDR3 contains 15 residues. CDR1 and CDR2 from the germline V gene are SGHDT and YYEEEE. In DNA form, the CDR3 reads TGTGCCAGCAGCTCCGAACAGGGCTACACAGATACGCAGTATTTT. As protein: CASSSEQGYTDTQYF.

In this sample, this clonotype turned up a few times. The rearrangement links TRBV10-3 to TRBJ1-1; TRBD1 might be the D (6 bases). V was pared by 4 bases and J by 9 bases, with 15 bases between. Germline V CDR1 and CDR2: ENHRY, SYGVKD. The CDR3 has 13 amino acids. CDR3 loop: CAISVTEGHQAFF. The CDR3 DNA sequence: TGTGCCATCAGTGTCACGGAGGGACATCAAGCTTTCTTT.

This clonotype occurred a few times. The rearrangement joins TRBV20-1 to TRBJ2-2; D assignment may be TRBD1 or TRBD2 (6 bases each). Trimming took 5 bases from V and 3 from J, leaving 13 bases between them. In germline, CDR1 is DFQATT, CDR2 SNEGSKA (reference sequence). CDR3 length: 14 residues. CDR3 bases: TGCAGTGCTGAACAGGGACTTTACACCGGGGAGCTGTTTTTT. Translated: CSAEQGLYTGELFF.

This clonotype occurred a few times. The chain has TRBV7-2 and TRBJ1-4; tentative D call: TRBD1 (5 bases). V lost 5 bases and J lost 3, with 13 bases in between. Germline V lookup: CDR1 SGHTA, CDR2 FQGNSA. This CDR3 comprises 15 residues. The CDR3: CASSGRRAANEKLFF. The DNA of the CDR3 is TGTGCCAGCAGCGGACGCAGGGCAGCTAATGAAAAACTGTTTTTT.

Of note for this clonotype: A read error is possible here, since a much larger clone lies one base away. The chain links TRBV7-8 to TRBJ2-5; 11 bases match TRBD2. The CDR3 covers 16 residues. Germline V gene lookup returns CDR1 SGHVS and CDR2 FQNEAQ. This chain's CDR3 is CAGSPGLAEIKETQYF. CDR3 DNA sequence: TGTGCCGGCAGTCCGGGACTAGCGGAAATTAAAGAGACCCAGTACTTC.

The chain combines TRBV7-9 with TRBJ2-7, with D unresolved. Germline CDR1 is SEHNR and CDR2 is FQNEAQ (reference sequence). V was shortened by 1 base and J by 3 bases, with 10 bases between the two germline ends. The CDR3 loop spans 14 amino acids. In DNA, the CDR3 is TGTGCCAGCAGCTTAGGCAGGAAGGGCTACGAGCAGTACTTC. Translation gives CASSLGRKGYEQYF. Variable domain in full (rest from reference TRBV7-9 and TRBJ2-7): DTGVSQNPRHKITKRGQNVTFRCDPISEHNRLYWYRQTLGQGPEFLTYFQNEAQLEKSRLLSDRFSAERPKGSFSTLEIQRTEQGDSAMYLCASSLGRKGYEQYFGPGTRLTVT.

The gene calls are TRBV5-4 and TRBJ1-3; D is unclear. The CDR3 length is 14 residues. CDR1 and CDR2 (germline): SGHNT, YYREEE (reference sequence). V lost 3 bases to trimming and J lost 1 base, with 8 bases between them. The CDR3, as DNA: TGTGCCAGCAGCTCTACAGTATCTGGAAACACCATATATTTT. It codes for CASSSTVSGNTIYF.

Concerning this clonotype itself: No conserved phenylalanine or tryptophan ends this CDR3, so it is likely a read error. This chain uses TRBV5-4 with TRBJ2-1, with TRBD2 matching over 7 bases. Trimming took 5 bases from V and 7 from J; bases not matched to a gene: 12. From germline, CDR1 is SGHNT and CDR2 YYREEE (reference sequence). The CDR3 is 15 amino acids. CDR3 residues: CASSNRLAKVNEQFL. In DNA form, the CDR3 reads TGTGCCAGCAGTAACCGACTAGCCAAGGTGAATGAGCAGTTCCTC.

The V and J genes are TRBV5-1 and TRBJ2-5, with 9 nucleotides matching TRBD1. Germline CDR1 is SGHRS and CDR2 is YFSETQ. The V gene end was trimmed by 4 bases and the J gene end by 5 bases; junction bases not matched to a gene: 9. The CDR3 contains 15 residues. The CDR3 region is CASSQEQGAAETQYF. The CDR3 bases are TGCGCCAGCAGCCAGGAACAGGGGGCCGCGGAGACCCAGTACTTC.

In its sample, this clonotype was seen many times. V and J are TRBV12-3 or TRBV12-4 and TRBJ1-2, with 9 bases identical to TRBD1. The CDR3 totals 14 residues. V was clipped by 3 bases and J by 3 bases; unmatched bases: 2. CDR3 bases: TGTGCCAGCAGTTTGACAGGGGGGGACTATGGCTACACCTTC. This translates into CASSLTGGDYGYTF.

The sample holds many counts of this clonotype. This chain joins TRBV2 and TRBJ2-7; D unresolved. Trimming took 2 bases from V and 0 from J, leaving 8 bases between them. Germline V gives CDR1 SNHLY, CDR2 FYNNEI. The CDR3 runs 14 residues. CDR3 loop: CASSEWRYSYEQYF. The CDR3 DNA is TGTGCCAGCAGTGAATGGCGGTACTCCTACGAGCAGTACTTC.

This clonotype appeared a few times. This clone may be a read error of a much larger clone one base away. This chain joins TRBV20-1 and TRBJ2-1; TRBD1 matches at 8 bases. This CDR3 spans 14 amino acids. The germline CDR1 and CDR2 sequences are DFQATT and SNEGSKA (reference sequence). V lost 3 bases and J lost 2; bases outside the gene matches: 3. Here the CDR3 DNA reads TGCAGTGCTAGCAGGGGGCCACCCTACAATGAGCAGTTCTTC. Its protein is CSASRGPPYNEQFF.

There are many counts of this clonotype. The chain is built from TRBV2 and TRBJ2-1, with D tentatively TRBD2 (5 bases). Germline V gene sequence: CDR1 SNHLY, CDR2 FYNNEI. This CDR3 has 14 amino acids. The V end was cut by 2 bases, the J end by 5 bases, with 10 bases between. The CDR3 is CASSETAEDNEQFF. CDR3 sequence (DNA): TGTGCCAGCAGTGAAACAGCGGAGGACAATGAGCAGTTCTTC.